The rows below give T cell receptor beta chains drawn from one sample of a study of blood T cell repertoires in COVID-19. Assay: immunoSEQ multiplex PCR; the TCRdb copy retains only in-frame clones and omits some. The profile shows about 140,000 clones, over 75% of them singletons. The sample consisted of PBMCs or T cells enriched from blood (not recorded which). Receptors were obtained from a woman aged 50 to 65 who had recovered from COVID-19. The CDR3 runs from the conserved cysteine through the conserved F or W. A D gene is named only where the DNA matches it firmly. The size entry is marked missing in some rows and otherwise reads once, few, many or a size class.

abundance,j_gene,d_gene,v_gene,len,CDR3aa,CDR3nt
-,TRBJ2-7,-,TRBV28,14,CASRDRLRRYEQYF,TGTGCCAGCAGAGACAGGCTGCGTAGGTACGAGCAGTACTTC
-,TRBJ1-1,-,TRBV19,12,CASSPGGTEAFF,TGTGCCAGCTCCCCGGGTGGCACTGAAGCTTTCTTT
few,TRBJ2-5,-,TRBV5-1,11,CASSLRETQYF,TGCGCCAGCAGCCTCAGGGAGACCCAGTACTTC
-,TRBJ2-2,-,TRBV11-2,16,CASSPAAGANTGELFF,TGTGCCAGCAGCCCAGCAGCAGGGGCTAACACCGGGGAGCTGTTTTTT
-,TRBJ2-1,TRBD2,TRBV5-4,16,CASSLKRESSYNEQFF,TGTGCCAGCAGCTTAAAGCGGGAGAGCTCCTACAATGAGCAGTTCTTC
few,TRBJ1-2,TRBD1,TRBV5-4,16,CASSSAMGQGVYGYTF,TGTGCCAGCAGCTCCGCAATGGGACAGGGGGTCTATGGCTACACCTTC
-,TRBJ2-5,-,TRBV28,16,CASRPISWTYEETQYF,TGTGCCAGCAGGCCCATCTCGTGGACATATGAAGAGACCCAGTACTTC
-,TRBJ2-2,TRBD2,TRBV18,16,CASSPSSGGAAGELFF,TGTGCCAGCTCACCCTCTAGCGGGGGGGCCGCCGGGGAGCTGTTTTTT
-,TRBJ1-6,-,TRBV2,13,CASSRTANSPLHF,TGTGCCAGCAGCCGGACAGCAAATTCACCCCTCCACTTT
-,TRBJ2-2,-,TRBV7-9,15,CASSLGDRNTGELFF,TGTGCCAGCAGCTTAGGAGACAGGAACACCGGGGAGCTGTTTTTT
-,TRBJ1-6,-,TRBV5-1,14,CASSLSRENSPLHF,TGCGCCAGCAGCTTGTCACGGGAAAATTCACCCCTCCACTTT
-,TRBJ1-2,TRBD1,TRBV19,15,CASSQRTGALYGYTF,TGTGCCAGTAGCCAAAGGACAGGGGCGCTGTATGGCTACACCTTC
-,TRBJ1-1,TRBD1,TRBV7-3,13,CASSLVPGGEAFF,TGTGCCAGCAGCTTAGTACCAGGGGGTGAAGCTTTCTTT
-,TRBJ1-5,-,TRBV23-1,15,CASSHQVNGNQPQHF,TGCGCCAGCAGTCATCAGGTAAATGGCAATCAGCCCCAGCATTTT
-,TRBJ2-3,TRBD2,TRBV6-4,18,CARRTSGGIIPSTDTQYF,TGTGCCAGGAGGACTAGCGGGGGGATAATCCCTAGCACAGATACGCAGTATTTT
-,TRBJ1-1,TRBD1,TRBV10-1,13,CASSGQKNTEAFF,TGCGCCAGCTCGGGACAGAAGAACACTGAAGCTTTCTTT
once,TRBJ2-5,-,TRBV13,17,CASSPLSGVQYQETQYF,TGTGCCAGCAGCCCCCTAAGCGGAGTTCAGTACCAAGAGACCCAGTACTTC
-,TRBJ2-7,TRBD1,TRBV5-3,15,CARSLETGAQYEQYF,TGTGCCAGAAGCTTGGAGACAGGGGCCCAATACGAGCAGTACTTC